What follows are 19 T cell receptor beta chains derived from one specimen sequenced in a study of neurological immune-mediated disorders. Indicated time point: longitudinal time-point 2. Each CDR3 protein is one row after TCRdb ran MiXCR on the 5' RACE reads. Here the sample spans some 87,000 distinct CDR3 sequences, about 13% being singletons. The sequenced sample consisted of PBMCs. The receptors were sampled from a female donor with HTLV-1-associated myelopathy (HAM/TSP).

This clonotype showed up many times. V is TRBV11-2 and J is TRBJ1-5; D unresolved. This CDR3 is built from 13 residues. Trimming took 6 bases from V and 3 from J, leaving 9 bases between them. Germline CDR1 reads SGHAT; CDR2 reads FQNNGV. For the CDR3, the DNA is TGTGCCAGCAGTCCGGGGAACAATCAGCCCCAGCATTTT. Its translation: CASSPGNNQPQHF.

This clonotype was recorded a few times. The V call is TRBV6-6, the J call TRBJ2-3; D remains ambiguous. From germline, CDR1 is MNHNY and CDR2 SVGAGI (reference sequence). The CDR3 loop spans 14 amino acids. Trimming shortened V by 2 bases and J by 3 bases, and 9 bases separated the two germline ends. CDR3 protein: CASSYPSTTDTQYF. The CDR3 bases are TGTGCCAGCAGTTACCCTAGTACGACAGATACGCAGTATTTT.

This clonotype was seen at least ten times. This chain joins TRBV5-1 and TRBJ2-2; D could derive from TRBD1 or TRBD2 (5 bases each). V was shortened by 4 bases and J by 7 bases, with 20 bases between the two germline ends. The CDR3 contains 16 residues. CDR1 and CDR2 (germline): SGHRS, YFSETQ. As DNA, the CDR3 is TGCGCCAGCAGCCTCCAACCGACGGGGCCTAGCGGGGAGCTGTTTTTT. The encoded protein is CASSLQPTGPSGELFF. Supplemented by reference TRBV5-1 and TRBJ2-2, the full variable domain reads KAGVTQTPRYLIKTRGQQVTLSCSPISGHRSVSWYQQTPGQGLQFLFEYFSETQRNKGNFPGRFSGRQFSNSRSEMNVSTLELGDSALYLCASSLQPTGPSGELFFGEGSRLTVL.

This clonotype showed up many times. V usage is TRBV11-2 and J usage is TRBJ1-1; a weak D match, TRBD1 (5 bases). Germline values: CDR1 SGHAT, CDR2 FQNNGV. Trimming took 3 bases from V and 2 from J, leaving 19 bases between them. CDR3 length: 17 amino acids. In DNA, the CDR3 is TGTGCCAGCAGCTTTTTATTCGGGGAGGGGCTAAACACTGAAGCTTTCTTT. This encodes CASSFLFGEGLNTEAFF.

The chain is built from TRBV6-1 and TRBJ2-7; TRBD2 agrees at 9 bases. Germline values: CDR1 MNHNS, CDR2 SASEGT. The CDR3 spans 15 residues. V was clipped by 6 bases and J by 3 bases; unmatched bases: 9. This CDR3 reads CASSISGLAYYEQYF. CDR3 sequence (DNA): TGTGCCAGCAGCATCTCGGGACTAGCTTACTACGAGCAGTACTTC.

This clonotype was observed at least ten times. This sequence joins TRBV5-1 and TRBJ2-7; a possible D gene is TRBD2 (6 bases). The germline V gene encodes CDR1 SGHRS and CDR2 YFSETQ. V lost 4 bases, J lost 2 bases, and 16 bases lay in between. This CDR3 region has 15 residues. The CDR3 is CASSTVGGSPYEQYF. The CDR3 DNA follows: TGCGCCAGCAGCACCGTGGGGGGATCACCCTACGAGCAGTACTTC.

This clonotype was found many times. This chain uses TRBV5-1 with TRBJ2-1, with D hard to call. V was cut by 0 bases and J by 4 bases, with 5 bases left in between. CDR3 length: 13 residues. Germline V gene sequence: CDR1 SGHRS, CDR2 YFSETQ. As DNA, the CDR3 is TGCGCCAGCAGCTTGGATCCTTACAATGAGCAGTTCTTC. It encodes CASSLDPYNEQFF.

CDR3 nucleotide sequence: TGCAGTGCTACAGCCGGGACTAGAGGTTTTCAGTACTTC. Translating it yields CSATAGTRGFQYF. The chain employs TRBV20-1 and TRBJ2-4; TRBD2 aligns across 8 bases. Germline assignment: CDR1 DFQATT and CDR2 SNEGSKA (reference sequence). The trim removed 4 bases at V and 11 bases at J, leaving 10 bases unmatched. The CDR3 runs to 13 residues.

Notes on this clonotype: This could be a read error, since a much larger clone is one nucleotide away. V usage is TRBV29-1 and J usage is TRBJ2-3; unclear D gene. The CDR3 consists of 13 residues. CDR1 is SQVTM, CDR2 ANQGSEA, per germline. CDR3 residues: CSVAGPSTDTKYF. The CDR3 nucleotides read TGCAGCGTTGCGGGCCCGAGCACAGATACGAAGTATTTT.

V is TRBV12-3 or TRBV12-4 and J is TRBJ2-2; 10 positions agree with TRBD2. J gave up 5 bases and V 6 bases, and 12 bases lay outside the gene matches. This CDR3 region has 17 residues. The CDR3 protein is CASRPRSGGARTGELFF. The CDR3, as DNA: TGTGCCAGCAGGCCCCGAAGCGGGGGGGCGAGAACCGGGGAGCTGTTTTTT.

On this clonotype itself: A much larger clonotype is one base distant, so this may be a read error. The chain joins TRBV9 to TRBJ2-5; 13 positions agree with TRBD2. The CDR3 covers 18 residues. The ends lost 3 bases at V and 8 bases at J; junction bases unmatched: 16. Germline CDR1 is SGDLS and CDR2 is YYNGEE. In nucleotides, the CDR3 is TGTGCCAGCAGCGGGACTAGCGGGGGCGCCGGGGTGGGAGATACCCAGTACTTC. Its protein product is CASSGTSGGAGVGDTQYF.

Concerning this clonotype: A much larger clone sits a single nucleotide away, making a read error possible. The chain carries TRBV5-1 and TRBJ1-5; D gene ambiguous. V was trimmed by 7 bases and J by 6 bases, leaving 11 bases between them. The germline V gene encodes CDR1 SGHRS and CDR2 YFSETQ. The CDR3 covers 12 residues. The chain's CDR3 is CASPLLTQPQHF. Written as DNA, the CDR3 is TGCGCCAGCCCCCTCCTGACTCAGCCCCAGCATTTT.

This clonotype appeared many times. J is TRBJ1-5 and V is TRBV28, with TRBD1 matching 8 bases. The CDR3 has 14 residues. Germline V gene sequence: CDR1 MDHEN, CDR2 SYDVKM. The J segment lost 6 bases and the V segment lost 8 bases, leaving 9 bases of the junction unmatched. CDR3 amino acids: CASVRAGGSQPQHF. The CDR3, as DNA: TGTGCCAGCGTCCGGGCAGGGGGCAGTCAGCCCCAGCATTTT.

This clonotype came up many times. The V call is TRBV6-5, the J call TRBJ2-7; D is unclear. From germline, CDR1 is MNHEY and CDR2 SVGAGI. CDR3 length: 14 amino acids. V lost 3 bases and J lost 4, with 13 bases in between. The CDR3 loop reads CASSYSHGRYEQYF. In DNA, the CDR3 is TGTGCCAGCAGTTATAGTCACGGAAGGTACGAGCAGTACTTC.

The chain couples TRBV20-1 to TRBJ2-5; D may correspond to TRBD1 or TRBD2 (5 bases each). Deletions cut 0 bases from V and 4 bases from J, with 18 bases between. Germline V gene lookup returns CDR1 DFQATT and CDR2 SNEGSKA (reference sequence). This CDR3 spans 16 amino acids. This chain's CDR3 is CSARDSGRAAGETQYF. Here the CDR3 DNA reads TGCAGTGCTAGAGATTCCGGCAGGGCGGCGGGAGAGACCCAGTACTTC.

This clonotype was seen at least ten times. V gene TRBV3-1 combines with J gene TRBJ1-2, with D possibly TRBD1 on 6 matching bases. The CDR3 has 15 residues. Trimming removed 2 bases from V and 1 base from J, with 11 bases in between. Looked up from germline, CDR1 is LGHDT and CDR2 is YNNKEL (reference sequence). CDR3 bases: TGTGCCAGCAGCCAAAACGGGGGCTTTAACTATGGCTACACCTTC. Translated: CASSQNGGFNYGYTF.

This clonotype appeared many times. The V call is TRBV12-3 or TRBV12-4, the J call TRBJ2-2; 10 bases are a match to TRBD2. This CDR3 spans 16 amino acids. V shed 7 bases and J 4 bases; nucleotides not matched to a gene: 9. CDR3 in DNA: TGTGCCAGCACCAGATCCGGGACTAGCGTCACCGGGGAGCTGTTTTTT. Protein: CASTRSGTSVTGELFF.

This clonotype was seen many times. The V and J genes are TRBV7-2 and TRBJ2-3, with a weak D call TRBD2 (5 bases). The CDR3 contains 15 residues. Germline loops: CDR1 SGHTA, CDR2 FQGNSA. Trimming removed 2 bases at V and 6 bases at J, with 15 bases between. CDR3 in DNA: TGTGCCAGCAGCTTAAGTCCGGGGTTGGGGGATACGCAGTATTTT. It specifies CASSLSPGLGDTQYF.

This clonotype was seen many times. This CDR3 is CASSLALGLADNEQFF. The CDR3 coding sequence is TGCGCCAGCAGCTTGGCCTTGGGACTAGCGGACAATGAGCAGTTCTTC. The chain recombines TRBV5-1 with TRBJ2-1, with 11 bases lining up with TRBD2. The CDR3 consists of 16 residues. Germline V gene lookup returns CDR1 SGHRS and CDR2 YFSETQ. The V segment lost 0 bases and the J segment 5 bases; nucleotides outside the gene matches: 4.